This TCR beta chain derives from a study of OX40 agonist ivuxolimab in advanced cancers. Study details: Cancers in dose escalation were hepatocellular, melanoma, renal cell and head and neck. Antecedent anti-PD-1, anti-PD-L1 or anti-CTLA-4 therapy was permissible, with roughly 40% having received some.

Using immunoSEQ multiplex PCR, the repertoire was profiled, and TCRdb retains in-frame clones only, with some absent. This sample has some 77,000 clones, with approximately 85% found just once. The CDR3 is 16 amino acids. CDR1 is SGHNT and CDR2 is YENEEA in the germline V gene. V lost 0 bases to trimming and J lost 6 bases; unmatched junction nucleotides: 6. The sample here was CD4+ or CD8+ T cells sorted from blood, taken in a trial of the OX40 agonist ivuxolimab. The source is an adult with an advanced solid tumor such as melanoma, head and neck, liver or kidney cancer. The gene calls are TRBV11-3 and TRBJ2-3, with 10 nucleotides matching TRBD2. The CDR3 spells CASSLDSAGGPDTQYF. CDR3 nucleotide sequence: TGTGCCAGCAGCTTAGACTCAGCGGGAGGGCCGGATACGCAGTATTTT.